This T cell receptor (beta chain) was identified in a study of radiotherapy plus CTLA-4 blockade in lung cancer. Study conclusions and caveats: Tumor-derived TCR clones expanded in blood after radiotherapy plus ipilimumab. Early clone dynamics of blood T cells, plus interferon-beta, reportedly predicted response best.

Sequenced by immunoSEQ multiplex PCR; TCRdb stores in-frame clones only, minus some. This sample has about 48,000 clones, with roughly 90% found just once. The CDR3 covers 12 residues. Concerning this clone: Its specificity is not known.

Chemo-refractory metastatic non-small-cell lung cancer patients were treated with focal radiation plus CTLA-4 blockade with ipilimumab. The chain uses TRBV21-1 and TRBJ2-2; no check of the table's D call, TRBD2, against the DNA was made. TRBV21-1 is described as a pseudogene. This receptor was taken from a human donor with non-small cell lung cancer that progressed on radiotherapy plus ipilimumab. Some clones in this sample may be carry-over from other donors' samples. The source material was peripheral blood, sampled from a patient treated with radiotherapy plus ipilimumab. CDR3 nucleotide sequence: TGTGCCAGCAGCACACCGGGTTGGGAGCTGTTTTTT. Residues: CASSTPGWELFF.